One sample yielded the 27 T cell receptor beta chains listed below, sequenced in a study of PD-1 blockade in classical Hodgkin lymphoma. Profiled with immunoSEQ multiplex PCR; TCRdb holds only in-frame clones, not every one. The data show 45,000 to 55,000 clones, about 85% seen once. Brentuximab vedotin exposure varied, and every patient relapsed after autologous stem cell transplantation. Here the sequenced sample was peripheral blood mononuclear cells (PBMCs), taken at baseline. The receptors stem from a human donor with classical Hodgkin lymphoma.

The V call is TRBV12-5, the J call TRBJ1-3; D is unresolved. The CDR3 sequence is 15 residues long. V was shortened by 0 bases and J by 4 bases, with 10 bases between the two germline ends. The germline V gene has CDR1 LGHNT and CDR2 FRNRAP. The CDR3 spells CASGLVQRSGNTIYF. The CDR3 DNA sequence: TGTGCTAGTGGTTTGGTACAACGATCAGGAAACACCATATATTTT.

The chain has TRBV25-1 and TRBJ2-4, with D possibly matching TRBD1 (5 bases). From germline, CDR1 is MGHDK and CDR2 SYGVNS. The CDR3 is 14 amino acids. V lost 2 bases, J lost 3 bases, and 8 bases lay in between. The CDR3 DNA reads as TGTGCCAGCAGTGAACAGGGAAGCAAAAACATTCAGTACTTC. As protein: CASSEQGSKNIQYF. The complete variable domain, with remaining parts taken from reference TRBV25-1 and TRBJ2-4, reads EADIYQTPRYLVIGTGKKITLECSQTMGHDKMYWYQQDPGMELHLIHYSYGVNSTEKGDLSSESTVSRIRTEHFPLTLESARPSHTSQYLCASSEQGSKNIQYFGAGTRLSVL.

J is TRBJ2-3 and V is TRBV28; TRBD2 matches at 14 bases. CDR3 length: 14 amino acids. CDR1 MDHEN and CDR2 SYDVKM come from the germline V gene. V shed 8 bases and J 5 bases; nucleotides not matched to a gene: 3. In DNA form, the CDR3 reads TGTGCCAGCGGGACTAGCGGGAGAGTAGATACGCAGTATTTT. Translation: CASGTSGRVDTQYF.

The count of this clone is one. CDR3 in amino acids: CASSERDRGNSPLHF. The CDR3 DNA sequence: TGTGCCAGCAGTGAACGGGACAGGGGAAATTCACCCCTCCACTTT. This rearrangement joins TRBV25-1 to TRBJ1-6, with TRBD1 identical over 10 bases. This CDR3 has 15 amino acids. Germline V lookup: CDR1 MGHDK, CDR2 SYGVNS. Trimming removed 2 bases from V and 7 bases from J; junction bases left unmatched: 2.

This chain uses TRBV7-9 with TRBJ2-1; D perhaps matches TRBD2 (6 bases). This CDR3 has 17 residues. V lost 3 bases to trimming and J lost 0 bases, with 15 bases between them. Germline-derived CDR1 and CDR2 are SEHNR and FQNEAQ (reference sequence). The CDR3 DNA reads as TGTGCCAGCAGCTTCCCTCTGCGGGAAGTCTCCTACAATGAGCAGTTCTTC. Its translation: CASSFPLREVSYNEQFF.

The chain employs TRBV7-2 and TRBJ2-1; D call uncertain. CDR1 and CDR2 (germline): SGHTA, FQGNSA. The CDR3 spans 13 residues. Between the trimmed V and J ends, which lost 1 base and 2 bases, there was a span of 3 bases. Written as DNA, the CDR3 is TGTGCCAGCAGCTTAGGTCCCTACAATGAGCAGTTCTTC. This encodes CASSLGPYNEQFF.

V gene TRBV5-4 combines with J gene TRBJ2-5; 9 positions agree with TRBD2. The CDR3 is made up of 16 amino acids. V was pared by 4 bases and J by 4 bases, with 11 bases of the junction left unmatched. CDR1 SGHNT and CDR2 YYREEE come from the germline V gene (reference sequence). The chain's CDR3 is CASSPGPLAGLETQYF. The DNA of the CDR3 is TGTGCCAGCAGCCCCGGCCCCCTAGCGGGACTAGAGACCCAGTACTTC.

This sequence joins TRBV11-2 and TRBJ2-7, with D unclear. Germline loops: CDR1 SGHAT, CDR2 FQNNGV. The CDR3 runs 12 residues. V lost 2 bases and J lost 4, with 6 bases in between. The CDR3 nucleotides read TGTGCCAGCAGCTTACAACCTTACGAGCAGTACGTC. It encodes CASSLQPYEQYV.

The CDR3 DNA follows: TGTGCCTGGAGCATAGGAAGCGGGAGTTCTGACGAGCAGTACTTC. Translating it yields CAWSIGSGSSDEQYF. This sequence joins TRBV30 and TRBJ2-7; 8 nucleotides agree with TRBD2. The length of the CDR3 is 15 residues. Trimming took 3 bases from V and 5 from J; bases not matched to a gene: 12. Germline CDR1 and CDR2: GTSNPN and SVGIG (reference sequence).

This chain uses TRBV7-2 with TRBJ2-5, with a possible D match to TRBD1 (6 bases). With 6 bases removed from V and 7 bases from J, the gap between germline ends came to 21 bases. The CDR3 consists of 15 residues. The germline CDR1 and CDR2 sequences are SGHTA and FQGNSA. This CDR3 reads CASSPRVAGEGTQYF. DNA for the CDR3: TGTGCCAGCAGTCCAAGGGTTGCAGGGGAAGGGACCCAGTACTTC.

The chain combines TRBV10-3 with TRBJ2-7; D possibly corresponds to TRBD2 (6 bases). The V end lost 6 bases, the J end lost 0 bases, and 12 bases lay between the germline ends. The germline CDR1 and CDR2 sequences are ENHRY and SYGVKD. CDR3 size: 14 residues. Here the CDR3 reads CAIRGGLSSYEQYF. The CDR3 coding sequence is TGTGCCATCAGGGGGGGTCTAAGCTCCTACGAGCAGTACTTC.

The chain has TRBV7-8 and TRBJ2-2; no reliable D call. The V gene's germline CDR1 is SGHVS and CDR2 FQNEAQ. V gave up 1 base and J gave up 0 bases, with 9 bases separating them. This CDR3 region has 16 residues. CDR3 residues: CASSLVGGANTGELFF. The CDR3 bases are TGTGCCAGCAGCTTAGTCGGTGGTGCGAACACCGGGGAGCTGTTTTTT.

The CDR3 region is CASSGDYQGDTQYF. The DNA for the CDR3 is TGTGCCAGCTCCGGGGACTACCAGGGAGATACGCAGTATTTT. The rearrangement links TRBV6-5 to TRBJ2-3, with 7 bases that match TRBD2. The CDR3 is 14 residues long. V shed 8 bases and J 5 bases; nucleotides not matched to a gene: 10. Germline lookup yields CDR1 MNHEY and CDR2 SVGAGI.

This clone appeared a few times. The genes are TRBV6-1 and TRBJ2-7; 8 positions match TRBD2. Looked up from germline, CDR1 is MNHNS and CDR2 is SASEGT. The ends lost 0 bases at V and 3 bases at J; junction bases unmatched: 4. This CDR3 is 15 amino acids long. The CDR3 DNA reads TGTGCCAGCAGTGAAGCAAGCGGGAGAGGCTACGAGCAGTACTTC. Amino acid sequence: CASSEASGRGYEQYF.

This clone was observed a few times. This chain uses TRBV2 with TRBJ1-1, with no clear D. The CDR3 spans 11 residues. Trimming took off 7 bases at V and 7 bases at J, with 10 bases between the two ends. CDR1 is SNHLY and CDR2 is FYNNEI in the germline V gene. The CDR3 sequence is CASKWAVEAFF. The DNA of the CDR3 is TGTGCCAGCAAGTGGGCAGTTGAAGCTTTCTTT. The full variable domain, with the rest looked up from reference TRBV2 and TRBJ1-1, is EPEVTQTPSHQVTQMGQEVILRCVPISNHLYFYWYRQILGQKVEFLVSFYNNEISEKSEIFDDQFSVERPDGSNFTLKIRSTKLEDSAMYFCASKWAVEAFFGQGTRLTVV.

V gene TRBV7-2 combines with J gene TRBJ2-1; unclear D gene. Trimming left V 5 bases short and J 5 bases short, with 4 bases between. The CDR3 loop spans 11 amino acids. CDR1 and CDR2 from the germline V gene are SGHTA and FQGNSA. The CDR3 region is CASSRNNEQFF. In nucleotides, the CDR3 is TGTGCCAGCAGCCGAAACAATGAGCAGTTCTTC.

The chain uses TRBV5-1 and TRBJ1-1, with TRBD1 identical over 7 bases. CDR1 and CDR2 from the germline V gene are SGHRS and YFSETQ. The CDR3 consists of 15 residues. V shed 1 base and J 12 bases; nucleotides not matched to a gene: 15. The CDR3 protein is CASSLTGDDFATTFF. CDR3 DNA: TGCGCCAGCAGCTTGACAGGGGACGACTTTGCGACGACTTTCTTT.

This rearrangement joins TRBV7-8 to TRBJ1-5, with 7 bases aligning to TRBD1. The V segment lost 4 bases and the J segment 4 bases; nucleotides outside the gene matches: 4. The germline V gene has CDR1 SGHVS and CDR2 FQNEAQ. The CDR3 contains 14 residues. The CDR3 sequence: CASSSWTGNQPQHF. The CDR3 coding sequence is TGTGCCAGCAGCTCCTGGACAGGAAATCAGCCCCAGCATTTT.

The gene calls are TRBV19 and TRBJ2-1; 9 positions match TRBD1. There are 13 residues in the CDR3. In germline, CDR1 is LNHDA, CDR2 SQIVND (reference sequence). The V segment lost 8 bases and the J segment 2 bases; nucleotides outside the gene matches: 1. CDR3 in amino acids: CASRTGAYNEQFF. Written as DNA, the CDR3 is TGTGCCAGTCGGACAGGGGCCTACAATGAGCAGTTCTTC.

This chain joins TRBV7-2 and TRBJ2-7; D remains unclear. CDR3 length equals 13 residues. CDR1 and CDR2 from the germline V gene are SGHTA and FQGNSA. V shed 1 base and J shed 3 bases, with 7 bases lying between them. CDR3 bases: TGTGCCAGCAGCTTAGAAATGGGCTACGAGCAGTACTTC. Protein sequence: CASSLEMGYEQYF.

The chain links TRBV2 to TRBJ2-7; tentatively, D is TRBD2 (5 bases). In germline, CDR1 is SNHLY, CDR2 FYNNEI. V lost 5 bases to trimming and J lost 7 bases, with 15 bases between them. CDR3 length equals 13 residues. CDR3 nucleotides: TGTGCCAGCAGTATAGCCCAGGCGGGTGAGCAGTACGTC. The encoded protein is CASSIAQAGEQYV.

The genes are TRBV25-1 and TRBJ2-4, with D perhaps given as TRBD1 or TRBD2 (7 bases each). V lost 1 base, J lost 0 bases, and 13 bases lay in between. The germline V gene has CDR1 MGHDK and CDR2 SYGVNS. The CDR3 totals 17 residues. CDR3 sequence: CASSEWEGQLAKNIQYF. Written as DNA, the CDR3 is TGTGCCAGCAGTGAATGGGAGGGACAGCTAGCCAAAAACATTCAGTACTTC. Variable domain in full (rest from reference TRBV25-1 and TRBJ2-4): EADIYQTPRYLVIGTGKKITLECSQTMGHDKMYWYQQDPGMELHLIHYSYGVNSTEKGDLSSESTVSRIRTEHFPLTLESARPSHTSQYLCASSEWEGQLAKNIQYFGAGTRLSVL.

V is TRBV6-6 and J is TRBJ1-1; D is possibly TRBD1 (5 bases). The germline V gene encodes CDR1 MNHNY and CDR2 SVGAGI (reference sequence). Trimming took off 4 bases at V and 1 base at J, with 10 bases between the two ends. The CDR3 is 14 amino acids. Here the CDR3 reads CASSSRVRNTEAFF. The CDR3 nucleotides read TGTGCCAGCAGTTCCAGGGTTAGGAACACTGAAGCTTTCTTT.

The V and J genes are TRBV5-4 and TRBJ2-5, with 9 bases fitting TRBD2. After removal of 2 bases from V and 3 bases from J, the junction contained 5 bases not matched to a gene. CDR3 length: 15 residues. Per germline, CDR1 SGHNT and CDR2 YYREEE (reference sequence). The CDR3 coding sequence is TGTGCCAGCAGCTTCGAGCGGGAGGTAAAAGAGACCCAGTACTTC. This codes for CASSFEREVKETQYF.

V usage is TRBV18 and J usage is TRBJ1-1, with TRBD1 matching 11 bases. Germline V gene lookup returns CDR1 KGHSH and CDR2 LQKENI. CDR3 length: 14 amino acids. J lost 3 bases, V lost 6 bases, and 3 bases had no gene match. CDR3 nucleotide sequence: TGTGCCAGCTCCCTGGGACAGGGGGACACTGAAGCTTTCTTT. Translating it yields CASSLGQGDTEAFF. Full variable domain (rest looked up from reference TRBV18 and TRBJ1-1): NAGVMQNPRHLVRRRGQEARLRCSPMKGHSHVYWYRQLPEEGLKFMVYLQKENIIDESGMPKERFSAEFPKEGPSILRIQQVVRGDSAAYFCASSLGQGDTEAFFGQGTRLTVV.

The chain recombines TRBV2 with TRBJ1-3, with 9 bases that match TRBD1. This CDR3 contains 16 residues. The junction had 7 bases not matched to a gene; V was cut back by 5 bases and J by 2 bases. CDR1 and CDR2 (germline): SNHLY, FYNNEI. CDR3 nucleotide sequence: TGTGCCAGCAGTTCCTCCGGGACAGGGCCTGGAAACACCATATATTTT. This gives the protein CASSSSGTGPGNTIYF.

The chain employs TRBV2 and TRBJ2-1; 10 bases align to TRBD2. The V gene end was trimmed by 8 bases and the J gene end by 6 bases; junction bases not matched to a gene: 10. Germline V lookup: CDR1 SNHLY, CDR2 FYNNEI. The CDR3 spans 15 residues. Here the CDR3 reads CASLPGRTSGNEQFF. The CDR3 DNA reads TGTGCCAGCCTGCCCGGGAGGACTAGCGGCAATGAGCAGTTCTTC.